This T cell receptor beta chain was obtained from a study of Ad26.COV2.S vaccination and SARS-CoV-2 variants. This clone has more than one count but fewer than ten. The CDR3 extends over 14 amino acids. CDR1 and CDR2 (germline): SGHTA, FQGNSA. Trimming removed 4 bases at V and 3 bases at J, with 10 bases between. TCRdb's copy holds only in-frame clones and misses some; the assay was immunoSEQ multiplex PCR. Here the sample spans hundreds of thousands of clones, 92% being singletons. The sample's treatment: over 15 received Ad26.COV2.S at low or high dose, single or two shots; a few received placebo; per-sample allocation not given. Sampling was done on day 63 after the first vaccine or placebo injection. Recruitment in Boston yielded a donor of adult age, 18-55 years.

The clonotype was recovered from a person between 18 and 65 years old who received the Ad26.COV2.S COVID-19 vaccine or a placebo. V gene TRBV7-2 combines with J gene TRBJ1-5; D gene uncertain. This material consisted of peripheral blood, taken in a trial of Ad26.COV2.S vaccine versus placebo. CDR3 sequence (DNA): TGTGCCAGCAGCTCCGCCCGCTACAATCAGCCCCAGCATTTT. It codes for CASSSARYNQPQHF.